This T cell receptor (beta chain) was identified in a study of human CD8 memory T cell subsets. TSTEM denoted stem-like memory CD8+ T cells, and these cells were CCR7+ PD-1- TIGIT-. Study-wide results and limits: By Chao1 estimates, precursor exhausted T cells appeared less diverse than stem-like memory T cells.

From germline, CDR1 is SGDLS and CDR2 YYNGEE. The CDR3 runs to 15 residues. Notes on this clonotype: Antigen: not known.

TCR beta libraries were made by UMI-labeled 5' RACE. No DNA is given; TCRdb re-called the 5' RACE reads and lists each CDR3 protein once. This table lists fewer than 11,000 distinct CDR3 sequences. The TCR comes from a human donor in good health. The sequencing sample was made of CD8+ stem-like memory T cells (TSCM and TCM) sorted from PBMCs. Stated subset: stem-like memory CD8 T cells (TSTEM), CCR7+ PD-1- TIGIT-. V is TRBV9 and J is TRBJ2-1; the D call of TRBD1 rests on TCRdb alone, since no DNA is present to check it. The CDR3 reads CASSATPGGQNEQFF. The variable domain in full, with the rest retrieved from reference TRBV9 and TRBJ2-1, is DSGVTQTPKHLITATGQRVTLRCSPRSGDLSVYWYQQSLDQGLQFLIQYYNGEERAKGNILERFSAQQFPDLHSELNLSSLELGDSALYFCASSATPGGQNEQFFGPGTRLTVL.